This T cell receptor beta chain was retrieved from a study of blood T cell repertoires in COVID-19. About the research overall: Material from acute and convalescent COVID-19 was sourced from the United States, Italy and Spain. PBMCs, B-cell-depleted T cells, or T cells provided the cDNA or gDNA that made up the material.

Germline CDR1 reads SGHNT; CDR2 reads YYREEE (reference sequence). V shed 3 bases and J 4 bases; nucleotides not matched to a gene: 7. There are 16 residues in the CDR3. It was during active infection that Seattle patients were enrolled and then longitudinally followed. Methods used by the authors: Quantification of nucleated cells was approximated via reference gene primer amplification. Clones were read by immunoSEQ multiplex PCR, and TCRdb kept only the in-frame ones, dropping some. D and trimming were read from the DNA, whereas the V and J calls and clone size are those reported in that table. The data show around 300,000 clones, about nine tenths seen once.

Sequenced material: peripheral blood. This receptor was taken from a woman aged 25 to 39 with COVID-19, enrolled during active disease. J is TRBJ2-2 and V is TRBV5-4, with 9 bases aligning to TRBD1. The CDR3 DNA follows: TGTGCCAGCAGCTCGGGACAGGGAAGTGGCACCGGGGAGCTGTTTTTT. Its protein product is CASSSGQGSGTGELFF.